This passage covers 10 T cell receptor beta chains from one sample sequenced in a study of PD-1 blockade in classical Hodgkin lymphoma. Assay used: immunoSEQ multiplex PCR; TCRdb lists only in-frame clones, some missing. The sample records roughly 40,000 clones, approximately 78% being singletons. As to time point: cycle 4 day 1 (C4D1), after less than 7 weeks of nivolumab. In every patient, relapse followed autologous stem cell transplantation, while exposure to brentuximab vedotin differed. The sequencing here drew on peripheral blood mononuclear cells (PBMCs), taken before the fourth cycle of nivolumab. The receptors derive from a human donor with classical Hodgkin lymphoma.

V and J are TRBV11-2 and TRBJ2-3, with 10 bases fitting TRBD2. The junction had 8 bases not matched to a gene; V was cut back by 0 bases and J by 5 bases. The CDR3 extends over 17 amino acids. Germline V CDR1 and CDR2: SGHAT, FQNNGV. The CDR3 region is CASSLDGLAGVGDTQYF. In nucleotides, the CDR3 is TGTGCCAGCAGCTTAGATGGTCTAGCGGGGGTCGGAGATACGCAGTATTTT.

CDR3 protein: CASSYLTGVDTEAFF. CDR3 DNA: TGCGCCAGCAGCTACCTAACAGGGGTGGACACTGAAGCTTTCTTT. The chain joins TRBV5-1 to TRBJ1-1; the match to TRBD1 covers 7 bases. Trimming cost V 3 bases and J 3 bases; bases outside gene matches: 8. Germline V lookup: CDR1 SGHRS, CDR2 YFSETQ. The CDR3 is made up of 15 amino acids.

Remarks on this clone: The sample holds other DNA sequences that translate to the same CDR3. V usage is TRBV9 and J usage is TRBJ2-1; D unclear. From germline, CDR1 is SGDLS and CDR2 YYNGEE. Trimming left V 0 bases short and J 5 bases short, with 6 bases between. CDR3 length: 13 residues. The CDR3 is CASSVGPDNEQFF. CDR3 in DNA: TGTGCCAGCAGCGTAGGACCAGACAATGAGCAGTTCTTC. Filled out from reference TRBV9 and TRBJ2-1, the complete variable domain reads DSGVTQTPKHLITATGQRVTLRCSPRSGDLSVYWYQQSLDQGLQFLIQYYNGEERAKGNILERFSAQQFPDLHSELNLSSLELGDSALYFCASSVGPDNEQFFGPGTRLTVL.

V and J are TRBV29-1 and TRBJ2-7; 8 bases fit TRBD2. CDR1 is SQVTM, CDR2 ANQGSEA, per germline. The CDR3 runs 13 residues. With 6 bases clipped from V and 4 bases from J, the junction kept 8 bases outside the gene matches. Here the CDR3 DNA reads TGCAGCGTGATACCGGGACTAGGGTACGAGCAGTACTTC. It yields the protein CSVIPGLGYEQYF.

The chain is built from TRBV2 and TRBJ2-7; D may correspond to TRBD1 or TRBD2 (5 bases each). The germline V gene encodes CDR1 SNHLY and CDR2 FYNNEI. V lost 6 bases to trimming and J lost 2 bases, with 11 bases between them. The CDR3 sequence is 13 residues long. CDR3: CASRQGTPYEQYF. The CDR3 DNA reads TGTGCCAGCAGACAAGGGACCCCCTACGAGCAGTACTTC.

The genes are TRBV5-5 and TRBJ2-1; no clear D. CDR1 is SGHKS and CDR2 is YYEKEE in the germline V gene (reference sequence). This CDR3 has 14 amino acids. The germline V and J ends were trimmed by 2 bases and 7 bases, with 13 bases remaining between them. CDR3 loop: CASSFFVVGNEQFF. CDR3 nucleotides: TGTGCCAGCAGCTTTTTTGTCGTTGGAAATGAGCAGTTCTTC.

The chain employs TRBV7-9 and TRBJ1-1, with no clear D. Trimming shortened V by 2 bases and J by 6 bases, and 13 bases separated the two germline ends. Per the germline V gene, CDR1 is SEHNR and CDR2 is FQNEAQ (reference sequence). The CDR3 has 14 amino acids. For the CDR3, the DNA is TGTGCCAGCAGCTTATCCACGGTCTCCGCTGAAGCTTTCTTT. Protein: CASSLSTVSAEAFF. Full variable domain (missing parts from reference TRBV7-9 and TRBJ1-1): DTGVSQNPRHKITKRGQNVTFRCDPISEHNRLYWYRQTLGQGPEFLTYFQNEAQLEKSRLLSDRFSAERPKGSFSTLEIQRTEQGDSAMYLCASSLSTVSAEAFFGQGTRLTVV.

This clone was observed once. This rearrangement joins TRBV7-3 to TRBJ2-1; 7 bases align to TRBD1. Germline CDR1 is SGHTA and CDR2 is FQGTGA. The CDR3 covers 13 residues. J lost 5 bases, V lost 4 bases, and 2 bases had no gene match. The CDR3 coding sequence is TGTGCCAGCAGCTCAGGGACAGACAATGAGCAGTTCTTC. This encodes CASSSGTDNEQFF.

The chain couples TRBV7-9 to TRBJ2-7; tentatively, D is TRBD1 (6 bases). This CDR3 has 14 residues. Per germline, CDR1 SEHNR and CDR2 FQNEAQ (reference sequence). V lost 4 bases and J lost 0, with 10 bases in between. CDR3 residues: CASSSDRSSYEQYF. CDR3 DNA: TGTGCCAGCAGCTCAGACAGGAGCTCCTACGAGCAGTACTTC.

The V and J genes are TRBV30 and TRBJ1-2, with TRBD1 matching over 10 bases. V dropped 3 bases and J dropped 5; count of bases not matched to a gene: 9. Per germline, CDR1 GTSNPN and CDR2 SVGIG (reference sequence). CDR3 size: 15 residues. CDR3 in DNA: TGTGCCTGGAGGATGCGGGGACAGGGGTTTTATGGCTACACCTTC. As protein: CAWRMRGQGFYGYTF. Full variable domain (rest looked up from reference TRBV30 and TRBJ1-2): SQTIHQWPATLVQPVGSPLSLECTVEGTSNPNLYWYRQAAGRGLQLLFYSVGIGQISSEVPQNLSASRPQDRQFILSSKKLLLSDSGFYLCAWRMRGQGFYGYTFGSGTRLTVV.